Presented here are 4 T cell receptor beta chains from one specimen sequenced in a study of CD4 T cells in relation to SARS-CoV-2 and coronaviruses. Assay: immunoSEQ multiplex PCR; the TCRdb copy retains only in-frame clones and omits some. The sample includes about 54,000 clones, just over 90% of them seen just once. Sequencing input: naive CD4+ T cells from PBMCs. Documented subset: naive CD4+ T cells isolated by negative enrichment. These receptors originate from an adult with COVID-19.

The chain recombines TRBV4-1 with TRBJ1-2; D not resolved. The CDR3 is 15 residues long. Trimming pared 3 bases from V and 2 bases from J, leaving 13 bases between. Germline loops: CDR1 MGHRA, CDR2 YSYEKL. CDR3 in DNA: TGCGCCAGCAGCCAGATATCGAGCGGCAACTATGGCTACACCTTC. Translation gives CASSQISSGNYGYTF.

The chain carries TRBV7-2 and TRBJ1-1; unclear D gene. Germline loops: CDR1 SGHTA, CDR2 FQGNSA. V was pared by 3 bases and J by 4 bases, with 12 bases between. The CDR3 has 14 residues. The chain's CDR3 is CASSFSGWGTEAFF. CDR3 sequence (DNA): TGTGCCAGCAGCTTCTCGGGTTGGGGCACTGAAGCTTTCTTT.

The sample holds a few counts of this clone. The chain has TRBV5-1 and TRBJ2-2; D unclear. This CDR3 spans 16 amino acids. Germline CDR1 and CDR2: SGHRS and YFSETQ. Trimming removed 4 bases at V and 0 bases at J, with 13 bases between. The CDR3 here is CASSPGRMANTGELFF. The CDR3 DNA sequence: TGCGCCAGCAGCCCCGGACGGATGGCGAACACCGGGGAGCTGTTTTTT.

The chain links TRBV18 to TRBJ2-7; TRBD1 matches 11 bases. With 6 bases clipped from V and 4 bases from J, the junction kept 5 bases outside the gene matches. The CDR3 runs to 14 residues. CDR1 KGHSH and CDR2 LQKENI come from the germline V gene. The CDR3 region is CASSPRDRGYEQYF. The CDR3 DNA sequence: TGTGCCAGCTCCCCCCGGGACAGGGGGTACGAGCAGTACTTC.